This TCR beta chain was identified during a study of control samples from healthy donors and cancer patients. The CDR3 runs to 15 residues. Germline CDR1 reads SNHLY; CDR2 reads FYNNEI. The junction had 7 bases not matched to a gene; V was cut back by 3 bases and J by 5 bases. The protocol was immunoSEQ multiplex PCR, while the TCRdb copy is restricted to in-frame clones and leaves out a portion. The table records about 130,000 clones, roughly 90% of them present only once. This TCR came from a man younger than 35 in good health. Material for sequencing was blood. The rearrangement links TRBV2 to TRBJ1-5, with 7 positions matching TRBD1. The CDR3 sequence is CASSERTGDYQPQHF. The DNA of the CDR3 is TGTGCCAGCAGTGAGCGCACAGGGGACTATCAGCCCCAGCATTTT.